The present entry profiles one T cell receptor beta chain with its context. A sample-barcoded 5' primer and a J-beta primer mix were used in a second PCR of about 7 to 12 cycles. One entry per CDR3 protein results from TCRdb running MiXCR on the 5' RACE reads. This sample carries 1,800,000 or so distinct CDR3 sequences, around 42% of them seen once, and the ten largest clones take roughly 24%. The sample is drawn from a study of blood T cells in healthy people across ages. Material for sequencing was blood. The origin of this receptor is a human donor in good health.

Here the CDR3 DNA reads TGTGCCAGCAGCTTACAGTTTACTAACTATGGCTACACCTTC. Translation gives CASSLQFTNYGYTF. The chain employs TRBV7-2 and TRBJ1-2; D is ambiguous. The V gene's germline CDR1 is SGHTA and CDR2 FQGNSA. The CDR3 spans 14 residues. The V gene lost 2 bases and the J gene lost 0 bases, with 7 bases spanning the gap.